These T cell receptor beta chains were read from a single sample in a study of blood T cell repertoires in COVID-19. Assay: immunoSEQ multiplex PCR; the TCRdb copy retains only in-frame clones and omits some. This table has hundreds of thousands of clones, 85% appearing once. Specimen: peripheral blood. The receptors stem from a woman aged 50 to 60 with active or convalescent COVID-19. Both conserved end residues are part of each CDR3. Fields, in order: CDR3 length, V gene, J gene, CDR3 protein.

15	TRBV11-2	TRBJ2-3	CASSPGLQSTDTQYF
12	TRBV28	TRBJ1-2	CASRPGYLSYTF
13	TRBV5-1	TRBJ2-7	CASSLGDSSEQYF
13	TRBV28	TRBJ1-3	CASRKGAGDTIYF
14	TRBV5-1	TRBJ1-2	CASSFPGGAYGYTF
13	TRBV19	TRBJ1-1	CASSNTVRTEAFF
14	TRBV27	TRBJ1-1	CASSYLGLGTEAFF
13	TRBV29-1	TRBJ2-7	CSAGGLAGVEQYF
18	TRBV7-2	TRBJ2-7	CASSLAGTGGLLSTEQYF
15	TRBV11-2	TRBJ2-7	CASSPIAGATYEQYF
16	TRBV18	TRBJ2-1	CASSPPSSGRDNEQFF
14	TRBV27	TRBJ1-1	CASWSALRGTEAFF
14	TRBV24-1	TRBJ2-3	CATSHGLQTDTQYF
15	TRBV19	TRBJ2-2	CASSRGDRGPGELFF
16	TRBV27	TRBJ2-1	CASSLSSGRRWNEQFF
17	TRBV9	TRBJ2-1	CASSSRTSGWSWNEQFF
14	TRBV3-1/TRBV3-2	TRBJ2-6	CASSQLSGANVLTF
19	TRBV4-1	TRBJ2-3	CASSQTALAGGVNPDTQYF
16	TRBV2	TRBJ1-1	CASSPGGEMMNTEAFF
16	TRBV11-2	TRBJ2-1	CASSLRGGSLNNEQFF
15	TRBV4-1	TRBJ2-1	CASSLGLGSYNEQFF
15	TRBV5-4	TRBJ1-3	CASRNRDSSGNTIYF
14	TRBV4-1	TRBJ1-6	CASSQAEGDSPLHF
13	TRBV28	TRBJ2-4	CASTAGAKNIQYF
17	TRBV21-1	TRBJ2-2	CASSSQSGSIDTGELFF
19	TRBV7-8	TRBJ2-1	CASSLEAGGRISSYNEQFF
13	TRBV27	TRBJ1-1	CASSDLGVDEAFF
13	TRBV19	TRBJ1-2	CASSIGQYYGYTF
16	TRBV7-8	TRBJ2-2	CASSPRTGGITGELFF
18	TRBV7-9	TRBJ2-1	CASSRSAPGGIFNNEQFF
17	TRBV7-2	TRBJ1-1	CASSLALGQGIDTEAFF
15	TRBV5-4	TRBJ2-7	CASRPGTGNINEQYF
13	TRBV7-2	TRBJ1-1	CASRNREGTEAFF
15	TRBV6-1	TRBJ1-2	CASSEGWSSNYGYTF
11	TRBV2	TRBJ2-1	CASTAYNEQFF
15	TRBV27	TRBJ2-7	CASSGWDRGIRVQYF
15	TRBV5-1	TRBJ2-7	CASSGTQGASYEQYF
15	TRBV7-8	TRBJ2-1	CASSSREGGYNEQFF
13	TRBV28	TRBJ1-5	CASMGRFNQPQHF
14	TRBV2	TRBJ1-6	CASRDGSGNSPLHF
14	TRBV9	TRBJ2-1	CASDRVGSYNEQFF
15	TRBV13	TRBJ2-7	CASSPPEGGKGEQYF
11	TRBV2	TRBJ1-3	CASSYGNTIYF
14	TRBV9	TRBJ2-3	CASSVMTSTDTQYF
15	TRBV18	TRBJ2-7	CASSPGPAHAYEQYF
15	TRBV6-5	TRBJ1-4	CASRTRQRSGEKLFF
16	TRBV10-3	TRBJ2-2	CAISESLSGSIGELFF
16	TRBV6-1	TRBJ2-5	CASSEDLAGVIETQYF
15	TRBV11-2	TRBJ2-1	CASSLGRQGDNEQFF
16	TRBV6-1	TRBJ2-1	CASSVFQRNTYNEQFF
14	TRBV3-1/TRBV3-2	TRBJ2-7	CASSRPGLGDEQYF
11	TRBV19	TRBJ1-6	CASSMAGTLHF
17	TRBV13	TRBJ2-2	CASSSSKGLKNTGELFF
17	TRBV7-9	TRBJ2-1	CASSFTPPTSGSDEQFF
14	TRBV6-1	TRBJ2-3	CASSEALGLVAQYF
15	TRBV11-2	TRBJ2-1	CASRIPGLRGSEQFF